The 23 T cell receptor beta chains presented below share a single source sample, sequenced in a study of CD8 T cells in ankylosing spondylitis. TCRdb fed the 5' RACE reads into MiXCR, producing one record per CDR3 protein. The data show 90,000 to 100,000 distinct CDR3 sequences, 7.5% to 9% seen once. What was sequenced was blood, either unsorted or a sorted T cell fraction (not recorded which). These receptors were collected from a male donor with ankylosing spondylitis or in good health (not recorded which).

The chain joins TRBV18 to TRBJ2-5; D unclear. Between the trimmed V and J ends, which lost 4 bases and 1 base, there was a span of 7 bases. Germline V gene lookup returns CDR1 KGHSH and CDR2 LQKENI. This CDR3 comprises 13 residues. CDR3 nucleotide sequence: TGTGCCAGCTCACGGGCTAGCCAAGAGACCCAGTACTTC. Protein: CASSRASQETQYF.

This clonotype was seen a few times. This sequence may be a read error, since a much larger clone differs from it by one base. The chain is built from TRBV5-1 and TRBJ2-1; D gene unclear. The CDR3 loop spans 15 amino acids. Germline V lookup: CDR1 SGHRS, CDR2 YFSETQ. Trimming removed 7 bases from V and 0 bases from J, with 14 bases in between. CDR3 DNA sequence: TGCGCCAGCGGCCCCGACACAAGCTCCTACAATGAGCAGTTCTTC. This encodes CASGPDTSSYNEQFF. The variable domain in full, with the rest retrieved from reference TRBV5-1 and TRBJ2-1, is KAGVTQTPRYLIKTRGQQVTLSCSPISGHRSVSWYQQTPGQGLQFLFEYFSETQRNKGNFPGRFSGRQFSNSRSEMNVSTLELGDSALYLCASGPDTSSYNEQFFGPGTRLTVL.

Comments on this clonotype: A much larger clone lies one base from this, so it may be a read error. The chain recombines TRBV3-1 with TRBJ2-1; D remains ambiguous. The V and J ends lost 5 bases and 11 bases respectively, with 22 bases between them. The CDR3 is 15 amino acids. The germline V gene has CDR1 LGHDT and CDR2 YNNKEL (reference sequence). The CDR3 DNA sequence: TGTGCCAGCAGCTTAGATCAGAAAGCTAGGCAACAGCAGTTCTTC. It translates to CASSLDQKARQQQFF.

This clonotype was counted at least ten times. The CDR3 here is CASSLAKTFTGVPKKSDYGYTF. CDR3 DNA: TGTGCCAGCAGTTTAGCCAAGACCTTTACAGGGGTCCCCAAGAAGTCGGACTATGGCTACACCTTC. This chain links TRBV12-3 or TRBV12-4 with TRBJ1-2; 7 bases align to TRBD1. The CDR3 is made up of 22 amino acids. J lost 3 bases, V lost 0 bases, and 25 bases had no gene match.

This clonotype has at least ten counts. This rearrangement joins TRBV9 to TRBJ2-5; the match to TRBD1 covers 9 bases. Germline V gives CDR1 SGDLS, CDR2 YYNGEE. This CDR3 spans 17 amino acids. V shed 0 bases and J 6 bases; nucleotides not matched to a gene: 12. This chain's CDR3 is CASSVDSTGGFLKTQYF. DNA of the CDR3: TGTGCCAGCAGCGTAGATTCGACAGGGGGTTTTTTAAAGACCCAGTACTTC.

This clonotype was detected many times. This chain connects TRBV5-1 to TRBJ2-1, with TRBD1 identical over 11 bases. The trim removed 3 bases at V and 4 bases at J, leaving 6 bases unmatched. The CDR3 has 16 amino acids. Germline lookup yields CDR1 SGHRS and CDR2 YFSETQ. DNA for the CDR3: TGCGCCAGCAGCTCCCTCGGGACAGGGGGGTACAATGAGCAGTTCTTC. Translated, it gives CASSSLGTGGYNEQFF.

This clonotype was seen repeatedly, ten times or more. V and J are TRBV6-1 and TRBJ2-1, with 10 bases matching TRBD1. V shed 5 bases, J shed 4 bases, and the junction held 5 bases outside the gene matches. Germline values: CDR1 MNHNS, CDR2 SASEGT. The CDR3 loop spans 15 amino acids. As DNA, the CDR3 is TGTGCCAGCAGTCCGGGACAGGGGCTATACAATGAGCAGTTCTTC. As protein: CASSPGQGLYNEQFF.

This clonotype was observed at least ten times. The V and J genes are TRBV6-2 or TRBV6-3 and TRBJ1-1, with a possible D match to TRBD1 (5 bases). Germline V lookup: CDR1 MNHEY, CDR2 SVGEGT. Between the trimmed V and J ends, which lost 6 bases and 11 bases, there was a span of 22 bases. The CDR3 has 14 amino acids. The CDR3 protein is CASREPGWDPSAFF. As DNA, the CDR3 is TGTGCCAGCAGGGAGCCCGGTTGGGACCCCTCGGCTTTCTTT.

CDR3 sequence (DNA): TGTGCCAGCAGCGGCGGGACCAGCGAGCAGTACTTC. Protein sequence: CASSGGTSEQYF. The J gene is TRBJ2-7, the V gene TRBV7-9; perhaps TRBD2 as D (6 bases). This CDR3 has 12 residues. Trimming left V 5 bases short and J 6 bases short, with 11 bases between. Germline V CDR1 and CDR2: SEHNR, FQNEAQ (reference sequence). Using reference TRBV7-9 and TRBJ2-7 for the parts outside the CDR3, the full variable domain is DTGVSQNPRHKITKRGQNVTFRCDPISEHNRLYWYRQTLGQGPEFLTYFQNEAQLEKSRLLSDRFSAERPKGSFSTLEIQRTEQGDSAMYLCASSGGTSEQYFGPGTRLTVT.

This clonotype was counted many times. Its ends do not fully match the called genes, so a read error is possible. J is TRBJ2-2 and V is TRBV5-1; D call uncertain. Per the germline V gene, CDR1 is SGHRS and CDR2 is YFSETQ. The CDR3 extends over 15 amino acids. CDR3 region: CASSLEGPNTGELFF. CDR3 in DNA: TGCGCCAGTAGCTTAGAAGGGCCGAACACCGGGGAGCTGTTTTTT.

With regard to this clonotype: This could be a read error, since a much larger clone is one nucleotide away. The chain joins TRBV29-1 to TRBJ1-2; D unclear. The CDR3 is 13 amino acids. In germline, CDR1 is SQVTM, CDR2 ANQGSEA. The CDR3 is CSVIQRSNYDYTF. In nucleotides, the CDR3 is TGCAGCGTTATACAGCGCAGTAACTATGACTACACCTTC.

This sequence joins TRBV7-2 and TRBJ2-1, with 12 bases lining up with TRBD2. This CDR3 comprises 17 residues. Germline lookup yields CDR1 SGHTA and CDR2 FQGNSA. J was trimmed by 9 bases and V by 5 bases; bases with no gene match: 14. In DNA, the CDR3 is TGTGCCAGCAGCCTGACTCGGGCTAGCGGGGGGGCCATTGAGCAGTTCTTC. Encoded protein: CASSLTRASGGAIEQFF.

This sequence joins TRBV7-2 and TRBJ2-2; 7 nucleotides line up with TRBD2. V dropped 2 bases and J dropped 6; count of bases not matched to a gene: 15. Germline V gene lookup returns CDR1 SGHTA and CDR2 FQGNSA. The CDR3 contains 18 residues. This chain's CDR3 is CASSLRSSTSLRSGELFF. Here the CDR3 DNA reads TGTGCCAGCAGCTTACGCTCATCGACTAGCCTCAGATCCGGGGAGCTGTTTTTT.

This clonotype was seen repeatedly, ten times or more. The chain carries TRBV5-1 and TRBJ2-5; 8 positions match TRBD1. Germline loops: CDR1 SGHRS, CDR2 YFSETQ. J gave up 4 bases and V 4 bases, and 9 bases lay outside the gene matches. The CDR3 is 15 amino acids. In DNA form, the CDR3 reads TGCGCCAGCAGCACGGAGGGCAGGGGGCGAGAGACCCAGTACTTC. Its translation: CASSTEGRGRETQYF.

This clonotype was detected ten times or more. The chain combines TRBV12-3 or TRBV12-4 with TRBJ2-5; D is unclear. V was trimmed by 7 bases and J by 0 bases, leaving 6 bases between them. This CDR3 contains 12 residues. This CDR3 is CASMRNQETQYF. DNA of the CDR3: TGTGCCAGCATGCGGAACCAAGAGACCCAGTACTTC.

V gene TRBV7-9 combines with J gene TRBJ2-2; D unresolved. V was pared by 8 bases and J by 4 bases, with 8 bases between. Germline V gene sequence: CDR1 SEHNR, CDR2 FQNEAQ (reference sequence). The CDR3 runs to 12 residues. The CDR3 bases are TGTGCCAGCGAGGTGATCACCGGGGAGCTGTTTTTT. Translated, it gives CASEVITGELFF.

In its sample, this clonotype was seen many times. The CDR3 loop is CSVRTGQAYEQYF. In DNA, the CDR3 is TGCAGCGTTAGAACGGGTCAGGCCTACGAGCAGTACTTC. The genes are TRBV29-1 and TRBJ2-7, with D hard to call. The germline V gene encodes CDR1 SQVTM and CDR2 ANQGSEA. Trimming pared 5 bases from V and 2 bases from J, leaving 13 bases between. This CDR3 comprises 13 residues.

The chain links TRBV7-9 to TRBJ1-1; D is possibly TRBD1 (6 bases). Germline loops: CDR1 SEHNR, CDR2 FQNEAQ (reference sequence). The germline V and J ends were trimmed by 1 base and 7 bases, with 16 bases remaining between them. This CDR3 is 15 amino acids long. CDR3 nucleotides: TGTGCCAGCAGCTTAGGATTTGGGGGCGAAGTTGAAGCTTTCTTT. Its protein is CASSLGFGGEVEAFF.

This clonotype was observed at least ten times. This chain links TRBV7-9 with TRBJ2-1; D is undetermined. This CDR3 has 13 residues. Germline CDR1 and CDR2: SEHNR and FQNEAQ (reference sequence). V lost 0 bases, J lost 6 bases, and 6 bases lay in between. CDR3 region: CASSLAGINEQFF. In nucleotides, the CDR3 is TGTGCCAGCAGCTTAGCAGGGATCAATGAGCAGTTCTTC.

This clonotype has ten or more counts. CDR3 in DNA: TGTGCCAGCATCCCTAGCGGGTCCAATGAGCAGTTCTTC. As protein: CASIPSGSNEQFF. This chain uses TRBV7-2 with TRBJ2-1, with 8 bases lining up with TRBD2. The CDR3 runs 13 residues. J gave up 6 bases and V 7 bases, and 5 bases lay outside the gene matches. CDR1 is SGHTA and CDR2 is FQGNSA in the germline V gene.

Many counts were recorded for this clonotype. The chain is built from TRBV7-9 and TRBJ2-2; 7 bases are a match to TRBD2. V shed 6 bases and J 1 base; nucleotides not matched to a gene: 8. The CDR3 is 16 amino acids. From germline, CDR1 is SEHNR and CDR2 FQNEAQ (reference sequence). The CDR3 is CASRPNLAVNTGELFF. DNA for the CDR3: TGTGCCAGCAGACCCAACCTAGCGGTGAACACCGGGGAGCTGTTTTTT.

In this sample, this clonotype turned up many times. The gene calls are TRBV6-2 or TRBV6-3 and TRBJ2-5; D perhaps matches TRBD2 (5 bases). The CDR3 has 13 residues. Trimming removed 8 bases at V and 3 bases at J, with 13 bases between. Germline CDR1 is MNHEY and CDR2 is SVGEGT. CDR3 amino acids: CASRRWVEETQYF. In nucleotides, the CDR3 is TGTGCCAGCCGGAGGTGGGTTGAAGAGACCCAGTACTTC.

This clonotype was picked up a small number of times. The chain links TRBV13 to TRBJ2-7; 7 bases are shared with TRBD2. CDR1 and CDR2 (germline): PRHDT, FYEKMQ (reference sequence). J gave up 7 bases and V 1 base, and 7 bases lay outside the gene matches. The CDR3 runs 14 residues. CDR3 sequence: CASSLDREVGEQYF. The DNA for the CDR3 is TGTGCCAGCAGCTTAGACCGGGAGGTCGGGGAGCAGTACTTC.